The 13 T cell receptor beta chains below all came from one sample that was sequenced in a study of T cell repertoires in aging, cancer and after chemotherapy. The template was genomic DNA from peripheral blood, not RNA. A mixed TRB-A/B primer pool amplified rearranged TRB by multiplex touch-down PCR. TCRdb independently ran MiXCR on the multiplex PCR reads; one entry per CDR3 protein. The data hold 600 to 750 distinct CDR3 sequences, with around 29% observed a single time. Sequencing was performed on blood. The receptors were sampled from a human donor with a blood cancer.

Sample share makes this clonotype hyperexpanded. The chain couples TRBV7-6 to TRBJ2-7; D possibly matches TRBD1 or TRBD2 (5 bases each). V was shortened by 5 bases and J by 3 bases, with 11 bases between the two germline ends. CDR1 is SGHVS and CDR2 is FNYEAQ in the germline V gene. The length of the CDR3 is 13 residues. For the CDR3, the DNA is TGTGCCAGCAGCCCGGGGCCCAACTACGAGCAGTACTTC. It specifies CASSPGPNYEQYF.

A word on this clonotype: A much bigger clone sits one base away, suggesting this may be a read error. The chain carries TRBV20-1 and TRBJ1-5, with D perhaps matching TRBD1 (6 bases). Germline V gene sequence: CDR1 DFQATT, CDR2 SNEGSKA (reference sequence). Deletions cut 0 bases from V and 3 bases from J, with 12 bases between. This CDR3 contains 15 residues. The CDR3 nucleotides read TGCAGTGCTAGAGAGAGCGGGACAAACAATCAGCCCCAGCATTTT. Residues: CSARESGTNNQPQHF.

This chain joins TRBV28 and TRBJ1-3, with D possibly being TRBD1 (5 bases). With 2 bases removed from V and 9 bases from J, the gap between germline ends came to 17 bases. The CDR3 is made up of 15 amino acids. Per germline, CDR1 MDHEN and CDR2 SYDVKM. The DNA for the CDR3 is TGTGCCAGCAGTTTAGGGAGGGACCAAGTAGGCACCATATATTTT. Translating it yields CASSLGRDQVGTIYF. The full variable domain, rest sourced from reference TRBV28 and TRBJ1-3, is DVKVTQSSRYLVKRTGEKVFLECVQDMDHENMFWYRQDPGLGLRLIYFSYDVKMKEKGDIPEGYSVSREKKERFSLILESASTNQTSMYLCASSLGRDQVGTIYFGEGSWLTVV.

Relative to its sample, this clonotype is medium-sized. J is TRBJ2-2 and V is TRBV9; 7 bases match TRBD2. Per germline, CDR1 SGDLS and CDR2 YYNGEE. V lost 1 base and J lost 5; bases outside the gene matches: 8. The CDR3 has 16 residues. The CDR3 loop is CASSVSGTVKTGELFF. The CDR3 bases are TGTGCCAGCAGCGTAAGCGGGACGGTGAAGACCGGGGAGCTGTTTTTT.

This clonotype is labeled large. The chain joins TRBV6-1 to TRBJ2-7; D is unresolved. V dropped 6 bases and J dropped 2 bases, with 5 bases sitting between them. CDR1 is MNHNS, CDR2 SASEGT, per germline. The CDR3 is 11 amino acids. CDR3 in DNA: TGTGCCAGCAGCTCGACCTACGAGCAGTACTTC. It encodes CASSSTYEQYF.

Judged by abundance, this clonotype is medium-sized. This chain connects TRBV5-1 to TRBJ2-3, with 8 bases that match TRBD1. The length of the CDR3 is 15 residues. Losses at the gene ends were 3 bases for V and 3 bases for J; bases not matched to a gene: 6. Germline assignment: CDR1 SGHRS and CDR2 YFSETQ. CDR3 protein: CASSSWTGLTDTQYF. Here the CDR3 DNA reads TGCGCCAGCAGCTCCTGGACAGGGTTAACAGATACGCAGTATTTT.

Concerning this clonotype itself: Sequence at one end of the junction differs from germline and may be a read error. The genes are TRBV30 and TRBJ1-2; a possible D gene is TRBD1 (6 bases). The CDR3 extends over 13 amino acids. In germline, CDR1 is GTSNPN, CDR2 SVGIG (reference sequence). Here the CDR3 DNA reads TGTGCCTGGACCTCCAGGGGAAACTATCGCTACACCTTC. Encoded protein: CAWTSRGNYRYTF.

By frequency in the sample, this clonotype is medium-sized (0.01 to 0.1%). This sequence joins TRBV5-1 and TRBJ2-5; 7 bases line up with TRBD1. This CDR3 is 14 amino acids long. Germline values: CDR1 SGHRS, CDR2 YFSETQ. V gave up 4 bases and J gave up 2 bases; unmatched junction bases: 5. Here the CDR3 DNA reads TGCGCCAGCAGCCAACGGACAGGACAAGAGACCCAGTACTTC. Protein product: CASSQRTGQETQYF.

Sample share makes this clonotype medium-sized. J is TRBJ2-7 and V is TRBV5-4; 7 nucleotides match TRBD1. V lost 1 base and J lost 2; bases outside the gene matches: 3. The CDR3 is 14 residues long. From germline, CDR1 is SGHNT and CDR2 YYREEE (reference sequence). CDR3 residues: CASSLTQGAYEQYF. The CDR3 nucleotides read TGTGCCAGCAGCTTGACTCAGGGGGCCTACGAGCAGTACTTC.

This clonotype is deemed large. This sequence joins TRBV6-5 and TRBJ2-1; TRBD2 matches 7 bases. J was trimmed by 5 bases and V by 2 bases; bases with no gene match: 12. CDR1 is MNHEY, CDR2 SVGAGI, per germline. The CDR3 is made up of 17 amino acids. In nucleotides, the CDR3 is TGTGCCAGCAGTTACGCGGGACTACCAAGGGAGAACAATGAGCAGTTCTTC. Protein: CASSYAGLPRENNEQFF.

By sample fraction, this clonotype is large. J is TRBJ2-7 and V is TRBV19; D not certain. This CDR3 is built from 14 residues. Trimming took off 3 bases at V and 9 bases at J, with 18 bases between the two ends. The V gene's germline CDR1 is LNHDA and CDR2 SQIVND (reference sequence). CDR3 region: CASSINIRGDGQYF. DNA for the CDR3: TGTGCCAGTAGTATTAACATCCGAGGAGACGGGCAGTACTTC.

This chain uses TRBV28 with TRBJ1-2; D ambiguous. CDR1 and CDR2 from the germline V gene are MDHEN and SYDVKM. The length of the CDR3 is 12 residues. With 4 bases removed from V and 5 bases from J, the gap between germline ends came to 8 bases. The CDR3 sequence: CASSSEAYGYTF. The CDR3 region has the DNA TGTGCCAGCAGTTCGGAAGCTTATGGCTACACCTTC.

The rearrangement uses TRBV2 and TRBJ1-6; 7 bases fit TRBD1. CDR3 length: 17 residues. Germline V gene data show CDR1 as SNHLY and CDR2 as FYNNEI. With V trimmed by 10 bases and J by 5 bases, 17 bases remained unmatched. CDR3 sequence (DNA): TGTGCCATTCCCACAACCACAGGGGTTAGGGATAATTCACCCCTCCACTTT. It translates to CAIPTTTGVRDNSPLHF.